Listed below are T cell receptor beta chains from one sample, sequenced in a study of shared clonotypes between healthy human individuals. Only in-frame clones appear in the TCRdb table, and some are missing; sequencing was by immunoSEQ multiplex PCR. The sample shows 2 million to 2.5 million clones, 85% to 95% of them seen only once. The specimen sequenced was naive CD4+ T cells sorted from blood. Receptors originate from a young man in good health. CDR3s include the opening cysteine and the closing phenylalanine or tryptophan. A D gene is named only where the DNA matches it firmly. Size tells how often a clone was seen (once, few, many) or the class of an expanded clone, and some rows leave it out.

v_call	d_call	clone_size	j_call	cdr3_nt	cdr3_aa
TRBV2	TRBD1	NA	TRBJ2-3	TGTGCCAGCAGCCGGACAGGGCGCACAGATACGCAGTATTTT	CASSRTGRTDTQYF
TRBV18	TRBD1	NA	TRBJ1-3	TGTGCCAGCTCACCTACGGGACAGGGGAAACGAAACACCATATATTTT	CASSPTGQGKRNTIYF
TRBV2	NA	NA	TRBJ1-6	TGTGCCAACAGCTTAAATCGGCAGAGCTCCTATAATTCACCCCTCCACTTT	CANSLNRQSSYNSPLHF
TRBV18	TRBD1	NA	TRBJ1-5	TGTGCCAGCTCACCGGGACAGGGGGGCCAGCCCCAGCATTTT	CASSPGQGGQPQHF
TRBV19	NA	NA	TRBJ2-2	TGTGCCAGTAGTATAGACCGGGGATACACCGGGGAGCTGTTTTTT	CASSIDRGYTGELFF
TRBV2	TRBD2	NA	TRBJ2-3	TGTGCCAGCAGTGAAGTGGCTAGCGGGAGCACAGATACGCAGTATTTT	CASSEVASGSTDTQYF
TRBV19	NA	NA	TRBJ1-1	TGTGCCAGTAGTAAGGCAGGGGTGGCCACTGAAGCTTTCTTT	CASSKAGVATEAFF
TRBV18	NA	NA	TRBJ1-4	TGTGCCAGCTCACAACAGACAGACGCAACTAATGAAAAACTGTTTTTT	CASSQQTDATNEKLFF
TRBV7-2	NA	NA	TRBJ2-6	TGTGCCAGCAGCCCCGAGAGCTCTGGGGCCAACGTCCTGACTTTC	CASSPESSGANVLTF
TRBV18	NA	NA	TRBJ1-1	TGTGCCAGCTCACCACCGAGCGCGGGGATTGGTGAAGCTTTCTTT	CASSPPSAGIGEAFF
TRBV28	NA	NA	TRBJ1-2	TGTGCCAGCAGTTTTTCGATTAGGGGTTCATTAGGAGGCTACACCTTC	CASSFSIRGSLGGYTF
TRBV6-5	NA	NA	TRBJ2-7	TGTGCCAGCAGTTCTCCTCGTTTTGGAAAGGGCGAGCAGTACTTC	CASSSPRFGKGEQYF
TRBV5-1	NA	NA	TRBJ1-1	TGCGCCAGCAGCTTGGCAGGGTCCCCGGACGTCACTGAAGCTTTCTTT	CASSLAGSPDVTEAFF
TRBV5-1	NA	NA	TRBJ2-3	TGCGCCAGCAGCTTGGCGAGGGGGGCTAATACGCAGTATTTT	CASSLARGANTQYF
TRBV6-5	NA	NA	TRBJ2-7	TGTGCCAGCAGTTATAGGGGTCGGGAGCAGTACTTC	CASSYRGREQYF
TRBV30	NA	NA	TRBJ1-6	TGTGCCTGGAGATTCTATCAGGGTAATAATAATTCACCCCTCCACTTT	CAWRFYQGNNNSPLHF
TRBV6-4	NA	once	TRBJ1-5	TGTGCCAGCAGTGAGATGGGGAATCAGCCCCAGCATTTT	CASSEMGNQPQHF
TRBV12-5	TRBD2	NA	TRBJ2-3	TGTGCTAGTGGTTTGGTGTTGACTAGCGGACTACTCACAGATACGCAGTATTTT	CASGLVLTSGLLTDTQYF
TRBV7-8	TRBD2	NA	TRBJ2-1	TGTGCCAGCAGCTCCACTCCCGGGACTAGGGGCAATGAGCAGTTCTTC	CASSSTPGTRGNEQFF
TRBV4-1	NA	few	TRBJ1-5	TGCGCCAGCAGCCCGGGGCAGCGGGGGCCCCAGCATTTT	CASSPGQRGPQHF
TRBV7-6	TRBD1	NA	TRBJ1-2	TGTGCCAGCAGCCCGGGACAGGGGTTTTATGGCTACACCTTC	CASSPGQGFYGYTF
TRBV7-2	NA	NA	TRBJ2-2	TGTGCCAGCACTCCGGGCCCGAGGTGGGGCACCGGGGAGCTGTTTTTT	CASTPGPRWGTGELFF
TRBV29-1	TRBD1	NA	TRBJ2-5	TGCAGCGTCAAACACTCCGGGACAGACCAAGAGACCCAGTACTTC	CSVKHSGTDQETQYF
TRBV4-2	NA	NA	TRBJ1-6	TGTGCCAGCAGCGAAGGGTCGATCTCACCCCTCCACTTT	CASSEGSISPLHF